This TCR beta chain was identified in a study of shared clonotypes between healthy human individuals. Here immunoSEQ multiplex PCR was the method, and the copy in TCRdb shows in-frame clones only, minus some. This sample has more than 550,000 clones, with 92% found just once. Trimming pared 0 bases from V and 11 bases from J, leaving 8 bases between. Per the germline V gene, CDR1 is SGDLS and CDR2 is YYNGEE. This CDR3 is built from 11 residues. Naive CD8 populations comprised CD45RO-negative cells positively selected for CCR7, excluding terminally differentiated effector memory CD45RA+ cells. The clonotype comes from a man aged 30 to 45 in good health. Sequencing input: naive CD8+ T cells sorted from blood. The V gene is TRBV9, the J gene TRBJ1-2; D is undetermined. This chain's CDR3 is CASSVATRYTF. CDR3 in DNA: TGTGCCAGCAGCGTAGCTACGAGGTACACCTTC.